Shown below are 5 T cell receptor beta chains from a single sample sequenced in a study of memory CD8 T cells in hepatitis C reinfection. Time point in this sample: late/post reinfection, 12 to 24 weeks after detection. The sorted cells went straight to TCR sequencing with no prior in vitro expansion. Sequencing was performed with immunoSEQ multiplex PCR; in TCRdb, only in-frame clones are kept and a portion is missing. The sample contains about 50,000 clones, roughly 89% of which appear only once. Sequenced: naive CD8+ T cells sorted from blood. The receptors stem from a young man with hepatitis C virus infection.

The chain combines TRBV7-9 with TRBJ2-5; 10 positions match TRBD1. Losses at the gene ends were 10 bases for V and 4 bases for J; bases not matched to a gene: 3. Looked up from germline, CDR1 is SEHNR and CDR2 is FQNEAQ (reference sequence). This CDR3 has 12 amino acids. CDR3 residues: CATRTGGETQYF. DNA for the CDR3: TGTGCCACCCGGACAGGGGGAGAGACCCAGTACTTC. The full variable domain, in which reference TRBV7-9 and TRBJ2-5 provide the parts outside the CDR3, is DTGVSQNPRHKITKRGQNVTFRCDPISEHNRLYWYRQTLGQGPEFLTYFQNEAQLEKSRLLSDRFSAERPKGSFSTLEIQRTEQGDSAMYLCATRTGGETQYFGPGTRLLVL.

The V and J genes are TRBV7-2 and TRBJ1-1; a possible D gene is TRBD1 (6 bases). The CDR3 covers 15 residues. Germline loops: CDR1 SGHTA, CDR2 FQGNSA. The V end was cut by 5 bases, the J end by 5 bases, with 18 bases between. CDR3 coding DNA: TGTGCCAGCAGCGCGATGGGGGGGCGAAGGACTGAAGCTTTCTTT. As protein: CASSAMGGRRTEAFF.

The genes are TRBV7-9 and TRBJ2-5; possibly TRBD1 for D (5 bases). Germline CDR1 and CDR2: SEHNR and FQNEAQ (reference sequence). Trimming left V 5 bases short and J 1 base short, with 8 bases between. This CDR3 is 13 amino acids long. The CDR3 spells CASSTDTQETQYF. CDR3 nucleotides: TGTGCCAGCAGCACGGACACCCAAGAGACCCAGTACTTC.

The J gene is TRBJ1-6, the V gene TRBV6-5; a possible D gene is TRBD1 (5 bases). CDR3 length: 14 amino acids. Germline CDR1 reads MNHEY; CDR2 reads SVGAGI. Between the trimmed V and J ends, which lost 4 bases and 6 bases, there was a span of 10 bases. CDR3 amino acids: CASSSTTVNSPLHF. CDR3 nucleotide sequence: TGTGCCAGCAGTTCGACGACAGTTAATTCACCCCTCCACTTT.

This chain uses TRBV27 with TRBJ2-7; TRBD1 might be the D (5 bases). V was cut by 0 bases and J by 3 bases, with 12 bases left in between. Germline V gene sequence: CDR1 MNHEY, CDR2 SMNVEV (reference sequence). The length of the CDR3 is 15 residues. CDR3 in amino acids: CASSLSGQGSYEQYV. The CDR3 nucleotides are TGTGCCAGCAGTTTATCAGGTCAGGGTAGCTACGAGCAGTACGTC.